These 25 T cell receptor beta chains share one sample of origin, sequenced in a study of blood T cells in healthy people across ages. A second PCR, run for about 7 to 11 cycles, used a sample-barcoded 5' primer plus a J-beta primer mix. In TCRdb, the 5' RACE reads were re-called with MiXCR into one record per CDR3 protein. The sample yields about 1.8 million distinct CDR3 sequences, around 50% seen once. Sequenced material: blood. Source of these receptors: a woman in her forties in good health.

The gene calls are TRBV28 and TRBJ2-5, with D uncertain. The CDR3 sequence is 15 residues long. Germline CDR1 reads MDHEN; CDR2 reads SYDVKM. V was trimmed by 4 bases and J by 0 bases, leaving 12 bases between them. CDR3 amino acids: CASSSRFGYQETQYF. Here the CDR3 DNA reads TGTGCCAGCAGTTCCCGATTTGGGTACCAAGAGACCCAGTACTTC.

This clonotype has a handful of counts. V usage is TRBV9 and J usage is TRBJ1-2; D not certain. Germline CDR1 is SGDLS and CDR2 is YYNGEE. This CDR3 contains 12 residues. Deletions cut 0 bases from V and 7 bases from J, with 7 bases between. CDR3 sequence reads: CASSVGLGGYTF. DNA of the CDR3: TGTGCCAGCAGCGTAGGGTTGGGTGGCTACACCTTC.

The chain joins TRBV20-1 to TRBJ2-5; 8 positions agree with TRBD1. Germline CDR1 reads DFQATT; CDR2 reads SNEGSKA (reference sequence). The CDR3 is made up of 14 amino acids. Trimming at V came to 4 bases and at J to 5 bases, leaving 9 bases not matched to a gene. This CDR3 reads CSAKRGQVWETQYF. In nucleotides, the CDR3 is TGCAGTGCTAAACGGGGACAGGTTTGGGAGACCCAGTACTTC.

The chain employs TRBV20-1 and TRBJ1-2; perhaps TRBD1 as D (6 bases). CDR3 size: 13 residues. Germline loops: CDR1 DFQATT, CDR2 SNEGSKA (reference sequence). The germline V and J ends were trimmed by 0 bases and 4 bases, with 9 bases remaining between them. CDR3 in amino acids: CSARETGTYGYTF. CDR3 nucleotides: TGCAGTGCTAGAGAAACAGGGACCTATGGCTACACCTTC.

V is TRBV6-2 or TRBV6-3 and J is TRBJ1-1; D possibly corresponds to TRBD1 (5 bases). The CDR3 runs to 15 residues. Germline V gives CDR1 MNHEY, CDR2 SVGEGT. Trimming stripped 4 bases from V and 1 base from J, with 13 bases between. CDR3 amino acids: CASSSGQLENTEAFF. The CDR3 region has the DNA TGTGCCAGCAGTTCGGGGCAGTTAGAGAACACTGAAGCTTTCTTT.

This clonotype was seen only a few times. This chain uses TRBV7-2 with TRBJ1-6; D uncertain. Germline CDR1 is SGHTA and CDR2 is FQGNSA. The V end was cut by 0 bases, the J end by 9 bases, with 12 bases between. The CDR3 sequence is 15 residues long. Here the CDR3 DNA reads TGTGCCAGCAGCTTAGCGCGGGCCGACGGTTCACCCCTCCACTTT. This gives the protein CASSLARADGSPLHF.

This clonotype has just a few counts. The chain employs TRBV20-1 and TRBJ2-4; 8 bases match TRBD1. Trimming cost V 2 bases and J 8 bases; bases outside gene matches: 5. Germline V gene lookup returns CDR1 DFQATT and CDR2 SNEGSKA (reference sequence). This CDR3 spans 13 amino acids. The CDR3 sequence is CSARTQGAHIQYF. CDR3 nucleotides: TGCAGTGCTAGAACTCAGGGGGCTCACATTCAGTACTTC.

The chain recombines TRBV6-5 with TRBJ1-1; TRBD1 matches at 7 bases. The CDR3 spans 15 residues. Trimming cost V 2 bases and J 5 bases; bases outside gene matches: 8. In germline, CDR1 is MNHEY, CDR2 SVGAGI. The CDR3 spells CASSYDPGTATEAFF. CDR3 in DNA: TGTGCCAGCAGTTACGATCCCGGGACAGCAACTGAAGCTTTCTTT.

J is TRBJ1-5 and V is TRBV5-6; no definite D call. This CDR3 region has 15 residues. Trimming took off 0 bases at V and 0 bases at J, with 7 bases between the two ends. The germline CDR1 and CDR2 sequences are SGHDT and YYEEEE. The CDR3: CASSLGLNSNQPQHF. Here the CDR3 DNA reads TGTGCCAGCAGCTTGGGACTAAATAGCAATCAGCCCCAGCATTTT.

The chain recombines TRBV20-1 with TRBJ1-2; tentative D call: TRBD1 (6 bases). V was cut by 0 bases and J by 4 bases, with 12 bases left in between. The CDR3 contains 14 residues. CDR1 DFQATT and CDR2 SNEGSKA come from the germline V gene (reference sequence). The CDR3 sequence: CSARDTTGLYGYTF. The CDR3 nucleotides read TGCAGTGCTAGAGATACGACAGGACTCTATGGCTACACCTTC.

The chain is built from TRBV5-1 and TRBJ1-6; D is undetermined. V was shortened by 4 bases and J by 5 bases, with 7 bases between the two germline ends. The CDR3 extends over 13 amino acids. Germline CDR1 is SGHRS and CDR2 is YFSETQ. The CDR3 nucleotides are TGCGCCAGCAGCCGACAAGATAATTCACCCCTCCACTTT. This translates into CASSRQDNSPLHF.

V usage is TRBV4-2 and J usage is TRBJ2-3; D ambiguous. The V end lost 0 bases, the J end lost 5 bases, and 15 bases lay between the germline ends. The CDR3 is 16 residues long. CDR1 LGHNA and CDR2 YNFKEQ come from the germline V gene. As DNA, the CDR3 is TGTGCCAGCAGCCAAGATCAGGCTACCTCAAAAGATACGCAGTATTTT. Amino acids: CASSQDQATSKDTQYF.

This clonotype came up a few times. The chain recombines TRBV6-5 with TRBJ1-6, with D uncertain. CDR1 and CDR2 from the germline V gene are MNHEY and SVGAGI. The CDR3 sequence is 15 residues long. V lost 8 bases, J lost 5 bases, and 16 bases lay in between. Here the CDR3 DNA reads TGTGCCAGCTGGTCAGGTGTTCAGGATAATTCACCCCTCCACTTT. This codes for CASWSGVQDNSPLHF.

This rearrangement joins TRBV15 to TRBJ2-7; the D gene could be TRBD1 or TRBD2 (6 bases each). The CDR3 is 18 residues long. CDR1 is LNHNV and CDR2 is YYDKDF in the germline V gene (reference sequence). V was cut by 4 bases and J by 3 bases, with 25 bases left in between. CDR3 region: CATSKSPVQGGGNYEQYF. Here the CDR3 DNA reads TGTGCCACCAGCAAAAGTCCTGTACAGGGAGGAGGGAACTACGAGCAGTACTTC.

Of note for this clonotype: At one of its ends the junction is not consistent with the germline gene, which may arise from a read error. This sequence joins TRBV5-1 and TRBJ1-2; 8 bases map to TRBD1. Germline lookup yields CDR1 SGHRS and CDR2 YFSETQ. The CDR3 runs 12 residues. CDR3: CTSSMDRDGYTF. The CDR3 DNA follows: TGCACCAGCAGCATGGACAGGGACGGCTACACCTTC.

This chain links TRBV5-1 with TRBJ2-7; maybe TRBD1 (5 bases). Germline CDR1 reads SGHRS; CDR2 reads YFSETQ. This CDR3 comprises 18 residues. Trimming took off 0 bases at V and 3 bases at J, with 22 bases between the two ends. The CDR3 protein is CASSLGLSRTGFGYEQYF. DNA of the CDR3: TGCGCCAGCAGCTTGGGACTTTCGAGAACAGGATTCGGCTACGAGCAGTACTTC.

This clonotype was found a few times. This chain joins TRBV20-1 and TRBJ1-5, with D possibly matching TRBD1 (6 bases). CDR1 is DFQATT and CDR2 is SNEGSKA in the germline V gene (reference sequence). The CDR3 loop spans 15 amino acids. Trimming removed 3 bases at V and 3 bases at J, with 15 bases between. CDR3 sequence (DNA): TGCAGTGCTAGCGGTTTCGGACAGCACAATCAGCCCCAGCATTTT. Amino acid sequence: CSASGFGQHNQPQHF.

This chain links TRBV7-2 with TRBJ1-1, with 7 positions matching TRBD1. The CDR3 consists of 14 residues. Germline-derived CDR1 and CDR2 are SGHTA and FQGNSA. V lost 5 bases to trimming and J lost 7 bases; unmatched junction nucleotides: 10. The CDR3 nucleotides read TGTGCCAGCAGCCTCGGACAGGTGGGGGGTGAAGCTTTCTTT. It codes for CASSLGQVGGEAFF.

The chain uses TRBV20-1 and TRBJ2-1; D ambiguous. This CDR3 spans 13 amino acids. Germline V CDR1 and CDR2: DFQATT, SNEGSKA (reference sequence). V gave up 7 bases and J gave up 0 bases, with 10 bases separating them. CDR3 loop: CSVPPSSYNEQFF. In DNA form, the CDR3 reads TGCAGTGTTCCTCCGAGCTCCTACAATGAGCAGTTCTTC.

There are a few counts of this clonotype. The genes are TRBV5-1 and TRBJ2-6; D uncertain. The V end was cut by 1 base, the J end by 0 bases, with 5 bases between. This CDR3 spans 15 amino acids. CDR1 SGHRS and CDR2 YFSETQ come from the germline V gene. In DNA form, the CDR3 reads TGCGCCAGCAGCTTGTGGCACTCTGGGGCCAACGTCCTGACTTTC. It codes for CASSLWHSGANVLTF.

J is TRBJ2-7 and V is TRBV7-9; D not resolved. CDR1 and CDR2 from the germline V gene are SEHNR and FQNEAQ (reference sequence). This CDR3 contains 14 residues. V was clipped by 5 bases and J by 3 bases, with 14 bases between them. The DNA for the CDR3 is TGTGCCAGCAGCCAAAATTTAGACCGCTACGAGCAGTACTTC. Protein sequence: CASSQNLDRYEQYF.

Worth noting for this clonotype: The junction and the germline gene differ at one end; a read error may be behind it. CDR3 sequence: CAGSWGQAQYF. The CDR3 nucleotides are TGTGCCGGCAGCTGGGGCCAGGCGCAGTATTTT. The rearrangement uses TRBV7-2 and TRBJ2-3; tentative D call: TRBD1 (5 bases). This CDR3 region has 11 residues. The germline V gene encodes CDR1 SGHTA and CDR2 FQGNSA.

This clonotype came up a few times. V usage is TRBV3-1 and J usage is TRBJ1-2; D call uncertain. V gave up 0 bases and J gave up 5 bases, with 13 bases separating them. This CDR3 is 15 amino acids long. Per germline, CDR1 LGHDT and CDR2 YNNKEL (reference sequence). The CDR3 bases are TGTGCCAGCAGCCAAGATCGAGAACGAGGGTATGGCTACACCTTC. Residues: CASSQDRERGYGYTF.

The chain has TRBV9 and TRBJ2-1; 12 positions agree with TRBD2. CDR3 length equals 16 residues. V trimming: 5 bases; J trimming: 5 bases; junction bases outside the gene matches: 8. CDR1 and CDR2 (germline): SGDLS, YYNGEE. DNA of the CDR3: TGTGCCAGCAGTCCTAGCGGGGGGGCCTTTAACAATGAGCAGTTCTTC. It specifies CASSPSGGAFNNEQFF.

This clonotype turned up a few times. The chain recombines TRBV13 with TRBJ2-6, with 8 bases that match TRBD1. Looked up from germline, CDR1 is PRHDT and CDR2 is FYEKMQ (reference sequence). The V segment lost 3 bases and the J segment 0 bases; nucleotides outside the gene matches: 7. The CDR3 is made up of 18 amino acids. The CDR3 sequence: CASSFIRTGTSGANVLTF. CDR3 sequence (DNA): TGTGCCAGCAGCTTTATAAGGACAGGGACCTCTGGGGCCAACGTCCTGACTTTC.